The next 16 T cell receptor beta chains were all read from a single sample in a study of regulatory T cells in long-lasting Graves disease. Time point here: newly diagnosed GD, antithyroid drugs for less than 3 months. From RNA extracted from PBMCs, the TCR library was made. The authors built TCR beta libraries using iRepertoire HTBI primers and Arm-PCR of CDR3 regions. TCRdb reprocessed the multiplex PCR reads with MiXCR, giving one entry per CDR3 protein. This sample has hundreds of thousands of distinct CDR3 sequences, with 16% found just once. These data also formed part of another study, on T cells in Graves' hyperthyroidism and ophthalmopathy.

The sample here was peripheral blood mononuclear cells (PBMCs), taken at new diagnosis, from a patient treated with antithyroid drugs. The receptors originated from a woman in her 30s with Graves disease.

This clonotype was observed a handful of times. The chain combines TRBV28 with TRBJ2-3; TRBD2 agrees at 11 bases. This CDR3 has 16 amino acids. CDR1 is MDHEN, CDR2 SYDVKM, per germline. V lost 2 bases and J lost 5; bases outside the gene matches: 6. The CDR3 protein is CASSLISGRDLDTQYF. In DNA, the CDR3 is TGTGCCAGCAGTTTAATTAGCGGGAGGGACTTAGATACGCAGTATTTT.

This clonotype was observed many times. The V and J genes are TRBV2 and TRBJ2-3; 10 bases fit TRBD2. CDR3 length: 14 amino acids. Germline CDR1 and CDR2: SNHLY and FYNNEI. V was pared by 8 bases and J by 3 bases, with 5 bases of the junction left unmatched. The CDR3 sequence: CASLSGRATDTQYF. CDR3 coding DNA: TGTGCCAGCTTAAGCGGGAGGGCAACAGATACGCAGTATTTT. The whole variable domain, filled in from reference TRBV2 and TRBJ2-3, reads EPEVTQTPSHQVTQMGQEVILRCVPISNHLYFYWYRQILGQKVEFLVSFYNNEISEKSEIFDDQFSVERPDGSNFTLKIRSTKLEDSAMYFCASLSGRATDTQYFGPGTRLTVL.

The rearrangement links TRBV27 to TRBJ1-5; D is possibly TRBD1 (6 bases). CDR3 length equals 17 residues. Trimming cost V 7 bases and J 7 bases, with 26 bases left between them. Germline V lookup: CDR1 MNHEY, CDR2 SMNVEV (reference sequence). CDR3 bases: TGTGCCAGCATCCAACACGCAACCGACACAGGGTTGCAGCCCCAGCATTTT. Translation gives CASIQHATDTGLQPQHF.

This clonotype was picked up many times. The chain links TRBV28 to TRBJ1-6, with TRBD1 as a possible D gene (5 bases). V lost 5 bases and J lost 9, with 23 bases in between. Germline assignment: CDR1 MDHEN and CDR2 SYDVKM. The CDR3 loop spans 17 amino acids. The CDR3 DNA reads TGTGCCAGCAGTAGGGACCTGTCAATAGTCCAGAGTTCACCCCTCCACTTT. Translating gives CASSRDLSIVQSSPLHF.

This clonotype showed up many times. The chain has TRBV15 and TRBJ2-3; 8 bases line up with TRBD2. The junction had 6 bases not matched to a gene; V was cut back by 4 bases and J by 3 bases. The CDR3 spans 15 residues. Germline CDR1 is LNHNV and CDR2 is YYDKDF (reference sequence). The CDR3 sequence is CATSKRETGTDTQYF. CDR3 in DNA: TGTGCCACCAGCAAGCGGGAGACGGGAACAGATACGCAGTATTTT.

V and J are TRBV24-1 and TRBJ1-2; TRBD1 matches at 7 bases. The CDR3 has 17 amino acids. Germline V gene data show CDR1 as KGHDR and CDR2 as SFDVKD. The V and J ends lost 4 bases and 0 bases, in that order; junction bases with no gene match: 10. DNA for the CDR3: TGTGCCACCAGTGAGACCCCCGGGACAGACACTAACTATGGCTACACCTTC. It codes for CATSETPGTDTNYGYTF.

The V gene is TRBV19, the J gene TRBJ2-7, with 7 nucleotides matching TRBD1. Trimming took 10 bases from V and 2 from J; bases not matched to a gene: 11. Germline CDR1 LNHDA, CDR2 SQIVND (reference sequence). The CDR3 has 14 residues. As DNA, the CDR3 is TGTGCCACCTCGAACAGGGGAATTGCCTACGAGCAGTACTTC. Encoded protein: CATSNRGIAYEQYF.

This clonotype was counted a single time. A far more abundant clone sits one base away, making this likely a read error. V usage is TRBV5-1 and J usage is TRBJ2-5; the D is unclear. Gene TRBJ2-1 matches the end of the DNA better, so the J call may be wrong. Germline loops: CDR1 SGHRS, CDR2 YFSETQ. There are 16 residues in the CDR3. CDR3 residues: CASSLDAELSYNEQFF. CDR3 nucleotide sequence: TGCGCCAGCAGCTTGGATGCGGAGCTCTCCTACAATGAGCAGTTCTTC.

Ten or more counts support this clonotype. The genes are TRBV5-1 and TRBJ2-7, with D perhaps assigned TRBD1 or TRBD2 (5 bases each). Per germline, CDR1 SGHRS and CDR2 YFSETQ. This CDR3 has 17 residues. V was pared by 1 base and J by 2 bases, with 19 bases between. DNA of the CDR3: TGCGCCAGCAGCTTGAGAGTGAGTCGGCAGGGAGCCTACGAGCAGTACTTC. It yields the protein CASSLRVSRQGAYEQYF.

There are a few counts of this clonotype. A single base separates this from a much larger clone, so it may be a read error. Here the CDR3 omits its conserved ending phenylalanine or tryptophan, so a read error is the likely source. The J gene is TRBJ2-7, the V gene TRBV27; perhaps TRBD2 as D (6 bases). V gave up 5 bases and J gave up 3 bases, with 11 bases separating them. The CDR3 loop spans 13 amino acids. Germline V lookup: CDR1 MNHEY, CDR2 SMNVEV (reference sequence). CDR3 in DNA: TGTGCCAGCAGTGCCCCCGGGAGCTACGAGCAGTACTCC. Protein product: CASSAPGSYEQYS.

This clonotype was observed a few times. The chain combines TRBV10-3 with TRBJ1-1; unclear D gene. Germline values: CDR1 ENHRY, CDR2 SYGVKD. This CDR3 region has 12 residues. V was cut by 3 bases and J by 0 bases, with 2 bases left in between. CDR3 nucleotide sequence: TGTGCCATCAGTGAAATGAACACTGAAGCTTTCTTT. It yields the protein CAISEMNTEAFF.

V usage is TRBV4-1 and J usage is TRBJ2-3; a weak D match, TRBD1 (6 bases). CDR1 MGHRA and CDR2 YSYEKL come from the germline V gene. The CDR3 is made up of 18 amino acids. V lost 3 bases and J 1 base, leaving 20 bases between the germline ends. The CDR3 DNA reads as TGCGCCAGCAGCCATCCTCCCTTACAGGGAACCCGCACAGATACGCAGTATTTT. Translation gives CASSHPPLQGTRTDTQYF.

Notes on this clonotype: A read error may account for a junction end that differs from germline. V gene TRBV28 combines with J gene TRBJ1-2; maybe TRBD1 (5 bases). The length of the CDR3 is 15 residues. From germline, CDR1 is MDHEN and CDR2 SYDVKM. The CDR3 nucleotides are TGTGCCAGCAGTCCGCCGGACAACCTGGGGTCTGGCTGCACCTTC. Its protein product is CASSPPDNLGSGCTF.

This clonotype was seen ten or more times. The rearrangement links TRBV5-1 to TRBJ2-7; 9 nucleotides match TRBD1. This CDR3 contains 15 residues. Germline V lookup: CDR1 SGHRS, CDR2 YFSETQ. J gave up 5 bases and V 1 base, and 7 bases lay outside the gene matches. This CDR3 is CASSLYRDRVDEQYF. In DNA form, the CDR3 reads TGCGCCAGCAGCTTGTACCGGGACAGGGTGGACGAGCAGTACTTC.

At least ten counts were recorded for this clonotype. This chain connects TRBV5-1 to TRBJ2-1; D unresolved. The V end was cut by 1 base, the J end by 10 bases, with 9 bases between. CDR1 is SGHRS, CDR2 YFSETQ, per germline. This CDR3 is 12 amino acids long. Here the CDR3 reads CASSLSRIEQFF. The DNA for the CDR3 is TGCGCCAGCAGCTTGAGCAGAATCGAGCAGTTCTTC.

This clonotype was seen at least ten times. This chain connects TRBV6-5 to TRBJ2-7; 7 bases line up with TRBD1. Trimming took 2 bases from V and 3 from J; bases not matched to a gene: 1. The CDR3 is made up of 13 amino acids. CDR1 is MNHEY, CDR2 SVGAGI, per germline. The chain's CDR3 is CASSYGTDYEQYF. The CDR3 DNA reads TGTGCCAGCAGTTACGGGACAGACTACGAGCAGTACTTC.